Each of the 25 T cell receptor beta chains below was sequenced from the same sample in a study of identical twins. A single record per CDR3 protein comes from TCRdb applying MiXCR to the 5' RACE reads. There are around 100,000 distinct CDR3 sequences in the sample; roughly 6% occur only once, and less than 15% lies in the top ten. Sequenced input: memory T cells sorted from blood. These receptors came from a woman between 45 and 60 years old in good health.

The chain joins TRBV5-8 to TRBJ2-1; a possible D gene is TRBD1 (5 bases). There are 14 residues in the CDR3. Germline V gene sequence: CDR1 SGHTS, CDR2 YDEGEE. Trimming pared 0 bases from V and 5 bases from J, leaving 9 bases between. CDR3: CASSLGRADNEQFF. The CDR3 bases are TGTGCCAGCAGCTTGGGCAGGGCGGACAATGAGCAGTTCTTC.

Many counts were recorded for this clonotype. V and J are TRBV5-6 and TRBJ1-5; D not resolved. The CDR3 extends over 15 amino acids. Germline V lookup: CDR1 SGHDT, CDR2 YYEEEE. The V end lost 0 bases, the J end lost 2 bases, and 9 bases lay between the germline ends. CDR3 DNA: TGTGCCAGCAGCTTGGGTCGGCGCGGCAATCAGCCCCAGCATTTT. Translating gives CASSLGRRGNQPQHF. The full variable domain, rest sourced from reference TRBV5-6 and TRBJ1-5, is DAGVTQSPTHLIKTRGQQVTLRCSPKSGHDTVSWYQQALGQGPQFIFQYYEEEERQRGNFPDRFSGHQFPNYSSELNVNALLLGDSALYLCASSLGRRGNQPQHFGDGTRLSIL.

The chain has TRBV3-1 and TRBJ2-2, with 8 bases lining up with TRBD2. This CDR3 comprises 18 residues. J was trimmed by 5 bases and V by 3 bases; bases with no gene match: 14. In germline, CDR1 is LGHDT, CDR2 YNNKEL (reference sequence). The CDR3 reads CASSQVGSGSVGTGELFF. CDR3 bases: TGTGCCAGCAGCCAGGTAGGGAGCGGGAGCGTAGGTACCGGGGAGCTGTTTTTT.

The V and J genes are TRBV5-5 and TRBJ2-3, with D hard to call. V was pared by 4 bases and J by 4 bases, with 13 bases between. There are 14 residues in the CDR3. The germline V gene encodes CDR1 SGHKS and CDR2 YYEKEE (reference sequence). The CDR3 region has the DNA TGTGCCAGCAGCATCGGGCCGGATCCAGATACGCAGTATTTT. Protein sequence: CASSIGPDPDTQYF.

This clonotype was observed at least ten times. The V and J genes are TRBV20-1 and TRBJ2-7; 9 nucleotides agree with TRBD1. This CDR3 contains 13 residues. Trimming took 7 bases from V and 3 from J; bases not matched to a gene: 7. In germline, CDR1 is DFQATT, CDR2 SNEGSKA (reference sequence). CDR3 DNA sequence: TGCAGTGTTACCGGGACAGGGTTCTACGAGCAGTACTTC. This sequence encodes CSVTGTGFYEQYF.

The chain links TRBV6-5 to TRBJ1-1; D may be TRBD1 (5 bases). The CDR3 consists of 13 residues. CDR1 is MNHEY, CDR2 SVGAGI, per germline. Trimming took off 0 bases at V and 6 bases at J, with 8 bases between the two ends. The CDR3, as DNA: TGTGCCAGCAGTTACTCGGGGGGGGCTGAAGCTTTCTTT. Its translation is CASSYSGGAEAFF.

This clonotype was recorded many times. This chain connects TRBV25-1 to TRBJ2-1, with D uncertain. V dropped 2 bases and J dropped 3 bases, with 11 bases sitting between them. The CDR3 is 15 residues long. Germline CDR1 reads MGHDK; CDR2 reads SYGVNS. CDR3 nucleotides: TGTGCCAGCAGTGAAAGGTCCACTGTCTACAATGAGCAGTTCTTC. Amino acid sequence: CASSERSTVYNEQFF.

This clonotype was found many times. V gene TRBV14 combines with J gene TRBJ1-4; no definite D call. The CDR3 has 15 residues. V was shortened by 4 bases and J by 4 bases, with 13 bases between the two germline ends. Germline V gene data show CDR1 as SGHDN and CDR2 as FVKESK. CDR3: CASSPLMGSNEKLFF. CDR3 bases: TGTGCCAGCAGCCCTTTAATGGGGAGTAATGAAAAACTGTTTTTT.

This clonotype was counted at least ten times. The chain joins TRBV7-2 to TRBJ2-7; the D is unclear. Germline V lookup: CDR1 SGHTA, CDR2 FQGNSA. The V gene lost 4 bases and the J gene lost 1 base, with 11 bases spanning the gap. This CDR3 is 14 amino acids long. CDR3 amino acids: CASSSWGGSYEQYV. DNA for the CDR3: TGTGCCAGCAGCTCCTGGGGTGGTTCCTACGAGCAGTACGTC.

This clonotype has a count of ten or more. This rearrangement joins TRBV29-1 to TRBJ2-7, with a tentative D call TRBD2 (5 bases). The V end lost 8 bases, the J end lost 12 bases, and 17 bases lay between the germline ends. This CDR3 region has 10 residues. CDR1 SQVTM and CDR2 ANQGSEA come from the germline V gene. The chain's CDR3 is CSPLGSGSYF. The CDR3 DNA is TGCAGCCCACTAGGGAGCGGCTCGTACTTC.

The CDR3 region has the DNA TGCGCCAGCAGCTTGCTTGGTGAAGGCTCCTACGAGCAGTACTTC. Protein: CASSLLGEGSYEQYF. The gene calls are TRBV5-1 and TRBJ2-7; D not certain. V dropped 1 base and J dropped 0 bases, with 11 bases sitting between them. This CDR3 is built from 15 residues. The germline CDR1 and CDR2 sequences are SGHRS and YFSETQ.

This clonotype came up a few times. CDR3 region: CASSNTGLGAQYF. CDR3 coding DNA: TGCGCCAGCAGCAACACAGGATTAGGGGCCCAGTACTTC. V is TRBV5-1 and J is TRBJ2-5, with a possible D match to TRBD1 (5 bases). The CDR3 totals 13 residues. The germline V and J ends were trimmed by 4 bases and 9 bases, with 16 bases remaining between them. Germline lookup yields CDR1 SGHRS and CDR2 YFSETQ.

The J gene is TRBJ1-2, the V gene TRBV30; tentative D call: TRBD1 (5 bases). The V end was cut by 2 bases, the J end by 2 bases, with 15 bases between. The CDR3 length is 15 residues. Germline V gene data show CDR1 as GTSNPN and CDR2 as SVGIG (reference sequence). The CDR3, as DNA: TGTGCCTGGAGTAACAATGGGTGGGGGAACTATGGCTACACCTTC. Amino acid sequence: CAWSNNGWGNYGYTF.

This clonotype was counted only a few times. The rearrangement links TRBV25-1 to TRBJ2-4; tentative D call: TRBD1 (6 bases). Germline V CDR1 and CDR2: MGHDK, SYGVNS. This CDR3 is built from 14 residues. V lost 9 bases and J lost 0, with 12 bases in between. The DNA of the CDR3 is TGTGCCAGTACTCCAGGGGTAGCCAAAAACATTCAGTACTTC. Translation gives CASTPGVAKNIQYF.

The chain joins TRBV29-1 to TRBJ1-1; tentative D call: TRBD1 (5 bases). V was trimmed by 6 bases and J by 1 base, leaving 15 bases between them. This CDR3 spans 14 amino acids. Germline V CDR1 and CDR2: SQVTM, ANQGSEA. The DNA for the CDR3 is TGCAGCGTGGGTTACGGGACCCAGAACACTGAAGCTTTCTTT. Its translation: CSVGYGTQNTEAFF.

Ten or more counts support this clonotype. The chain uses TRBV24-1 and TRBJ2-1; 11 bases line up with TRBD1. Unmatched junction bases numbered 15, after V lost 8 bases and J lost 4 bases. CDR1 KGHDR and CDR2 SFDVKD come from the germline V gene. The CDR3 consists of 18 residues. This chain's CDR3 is CATTDGQGAFRKYNEQFF. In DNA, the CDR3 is TGTGCCACCACTGACGGACAGGGGGCTTTTCGGAAGTACAATGAGCAGTTCTTC.

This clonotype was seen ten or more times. The DNA for the CDR3 is TGTGCCAGCAGCTTGGGGCTAGGTATTGCAGATACGCAGTATTTT. Translation: CASSLGLGIADTQYF. This chain joins TRBV11-3 and TRBJ2-3; possibly TRBD1 for D (5 bases). V lost 3 bases, J lost 4 bases, and 14 bases lay in between. CDR1 and CDR2 from the germline V gene are SGHNT and YENEEA. The CDR3 spans 15 residues.

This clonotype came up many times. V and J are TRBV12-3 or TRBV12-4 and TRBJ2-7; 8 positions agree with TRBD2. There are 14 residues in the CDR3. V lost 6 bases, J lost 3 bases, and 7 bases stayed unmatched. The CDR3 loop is CASRSPAGDYEQYF. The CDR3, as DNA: TGTGCCAGCAGGTCTCCAGCGGGGGACTACGAGCAGTACTTC.

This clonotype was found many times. CDR3 sequence reads: CASSHRDQSSNEQFF. Written as DNA, the CDR3 is TGCGCCAGCAGCCACCGGGACCAAAGTTCCAATGAGCAGTTCTTC. The rearrangement links TRBV4-1 to TRBJ2-1, with D perhaps being TRBD1 or TRBD2 (5 bases each). V was clipped by 3 bases and J by 6 bases, with 15 bases between them. The CDR3 has 15 amino acids. In germline, CDR1 is MGHRA, CDR2 YSYEKL.

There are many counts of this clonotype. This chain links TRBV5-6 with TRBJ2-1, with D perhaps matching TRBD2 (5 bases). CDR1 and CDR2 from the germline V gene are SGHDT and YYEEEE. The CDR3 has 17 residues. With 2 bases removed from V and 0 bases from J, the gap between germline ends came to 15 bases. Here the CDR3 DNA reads TGTGCCAGCAGCTTTGGGTACCTGGGGAGCTCCTACAATGAGCAGTTCTTC. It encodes CASSFGYLGSSYNEQFF.

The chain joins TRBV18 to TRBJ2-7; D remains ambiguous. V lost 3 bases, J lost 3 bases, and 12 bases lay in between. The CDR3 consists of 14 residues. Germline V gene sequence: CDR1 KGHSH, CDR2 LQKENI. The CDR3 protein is CASSPSATDYEQYV. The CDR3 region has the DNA TGTGCCAGCTCACCGAGTGCGACGGACTACGAGCAGTACGTC.

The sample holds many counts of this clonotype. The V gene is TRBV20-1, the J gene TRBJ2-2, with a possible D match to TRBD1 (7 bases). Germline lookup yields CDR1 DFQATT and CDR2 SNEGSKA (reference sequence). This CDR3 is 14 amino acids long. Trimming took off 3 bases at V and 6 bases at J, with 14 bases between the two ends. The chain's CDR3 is CSASRQGGAGELFF. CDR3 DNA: TGCAGTGCTAGCCGCCAGGGGGGCGCCGGGGAGCTGTTTTTT.

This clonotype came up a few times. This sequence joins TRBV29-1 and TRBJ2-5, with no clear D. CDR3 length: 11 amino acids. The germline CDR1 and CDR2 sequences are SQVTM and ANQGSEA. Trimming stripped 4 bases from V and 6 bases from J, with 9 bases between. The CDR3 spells CSVGFEKTQYF. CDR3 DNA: TGCAGCGTTGGATTCGAGAAGACCCAGTACTTC.

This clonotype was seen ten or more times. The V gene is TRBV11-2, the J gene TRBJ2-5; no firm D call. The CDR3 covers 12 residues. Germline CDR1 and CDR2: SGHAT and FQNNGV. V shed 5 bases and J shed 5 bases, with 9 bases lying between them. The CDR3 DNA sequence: TGTGCCAGCAGCGTGGGGTGGGAGACCCAGTACTTC. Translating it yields CASSVGWETQYF.

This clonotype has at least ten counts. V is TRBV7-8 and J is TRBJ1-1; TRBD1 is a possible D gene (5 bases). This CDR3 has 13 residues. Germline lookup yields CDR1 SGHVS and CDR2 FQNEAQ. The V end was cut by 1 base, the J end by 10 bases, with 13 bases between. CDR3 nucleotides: TGTGCCAGCAGCTTAGGGCAGGGAGCGGTAGCTTTCTTT. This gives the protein CASSLGQGAVAFF.